This is a list of T cell receptor beta chains from one sample in a study of blood T cells in healthy people across ages. TCRdb reprocessed the 5' RACE reads via MiXCR and lists one record per CDR3 protein. This table holds more than 800,000 distinct CDR3 sequences, more than 25% found once. Sequencing input: blood. Receptors were obtained from a woman older than 75 in good health. Each CDR3 is given with its conserved first and last residue. The D gene is left open where the match is weak. Expanded clones are given a class, and other clones once, few, many or no size at all.

CDR3nt: TGTGCCAGCACCGTCTGGAACACCGGGGAGCTGTTTTTT
CDR3aa: CASTVWNTGELFF
v_gene: TRBV12-3/TRBV12-4
abundance: few
j_gene: TRBJ2-2
d_gene: NA

CDR3nt: TGCGCCAGCAGTTCCGGGAGACCAACTTACGAGCAGTACTTC
CDR3aa: CASSSGRPTYEQYF
v_gene: TRBV5-1
abundance: NA
j_gene: TRBJ2-7
d_gene: NA

CDR3nt: TGTGCCAGCAGTTACGTTCTGGGTCAGAACACAGATACGCAGTATTTT
CDR3aa: CASSYVLGQNTDTQYF
v_gene: TRBV6-2/TRBV6-3
abundance: many
j_gene: TRBJ2-3
d_gene: NA

CDR3nt: TGTGCCAGCAGTTTCCCGCTGAACACCGGGGAGCTGTTTTTT
CDR3aa: CASSFPLNTGELFF
v_gene: TRBV27
abundance: NA
j_gene: TRBJ2-2
d_gene: NA

CDR3nt: TGTGCCAGCAGTAGCGGGCCCGGGGGCCTTCACACTGAAGCTTTCTTT
CDR3aa: CASSSGPGGLHTEAFF
v_gene: TRBV2
abundance: NA
j_gene: TRBJ1-1
d_gene: NA

CDR3nt: TGTGCCAGCAGTTCTCGGACGGGGTCCTCCTACAATGAGCAGTTCTTC
CDR3aa: CASSSRTGSSYNEQFF
v_gene: TRBV7-2
abundance: many
j_gene: TRBJ2-1
d_gene: NA

CDR3nt: TGTGCCAGCACCACTGACAGGACACTCACTGAAGCTTTCTTT
CDR3aa: CASTTDRTLTEAFF
v_gene: TRBV6-6
abundance: few
j_gene: TRBJ1-1
d_gene: NA

CDR3nt: TGCACCCGGGGGGTCCAAGAGACCCAGTACTTC
CDR3aa: CTRGVQETQYF
v_gene: TRBV20-1
abundance: many
j_gene: TRBJ2-5
d_gene: TRBD2

CDR3nt: TGTGCCAGCAGCCCCCGCTGGCGTACTAAAGAGACCCAGTACTTC
CDR3aa: CASSPRWRTKETQYF
v_gene: TRBV7-2
abundance: many
j_gene: TRBJ2-5
d_gene: NA

CDR3nt: TGTGCCACCAGCAGAGGACAGGTGTTGGCTGGCTACACCTTC
CDR3aa: CATSRGQVLAGYTF
v_gene: TRBV15
abundance: many
j_gene: TRBJ1-2
d_gene: NA

CDR3nt: TGCAGTGCTAGGGGGACAGGACCATGGAACACTGAAGCTTTCTTT
CDR3aa: CSARGTGPWNTEAFF
v_gene: TRBV20-1
abundance: few
j_gene: TRBJ1-1
d_gene: TRBD1